This T cell receptor beta chain was captured by sequencing in a study of cytomegalovirus exposure and HLA in healthy donors. Germline CDR1 is SGHVS and CDR2 is FQNEAQ. V was trimmed by 3 bases and J by 0 bases, leaving 9 bases between them. CDR3 length: 15 amino acids. This PCR relied on a set of 60 Vbeta primers and 13 Jbeta primers. Sequencing used immunoSEQ multiplex PCR; TCRdb keeps in-frame clones, though not all of them. The sample has roughly 100,000 clones, approximately 81% seen once. The chain joins TRBV7-8 to TRBJ2-1; no clear D. The sequence was obtained from a man between 25 and 39 years old in good health and CMV-seronegative. The source material was PBMCs. The CDR3: CASSFLPGSYNEQFF. As DNA, the CDR3 is TGTGCCAGCAGCTTCCTTCCGGGCTCCTACAATGAGCAGTTCTTC.